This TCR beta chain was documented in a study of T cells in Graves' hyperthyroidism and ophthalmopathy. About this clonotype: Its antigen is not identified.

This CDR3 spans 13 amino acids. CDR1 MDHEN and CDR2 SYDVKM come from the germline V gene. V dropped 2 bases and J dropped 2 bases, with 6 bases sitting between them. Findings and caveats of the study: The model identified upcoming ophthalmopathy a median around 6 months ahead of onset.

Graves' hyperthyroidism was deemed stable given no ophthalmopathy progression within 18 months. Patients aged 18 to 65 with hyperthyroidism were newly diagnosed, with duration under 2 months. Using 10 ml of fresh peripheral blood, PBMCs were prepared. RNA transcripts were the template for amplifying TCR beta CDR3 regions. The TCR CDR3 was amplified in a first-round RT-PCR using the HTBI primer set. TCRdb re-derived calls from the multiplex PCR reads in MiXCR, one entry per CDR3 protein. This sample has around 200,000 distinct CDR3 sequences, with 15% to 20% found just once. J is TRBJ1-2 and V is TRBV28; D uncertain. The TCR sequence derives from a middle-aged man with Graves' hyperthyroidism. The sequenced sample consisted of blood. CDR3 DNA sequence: TGTGCCAGCAGTTTACTACGGAACTATGGCTACACCTTC. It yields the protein CASSLLRNYGYTF.